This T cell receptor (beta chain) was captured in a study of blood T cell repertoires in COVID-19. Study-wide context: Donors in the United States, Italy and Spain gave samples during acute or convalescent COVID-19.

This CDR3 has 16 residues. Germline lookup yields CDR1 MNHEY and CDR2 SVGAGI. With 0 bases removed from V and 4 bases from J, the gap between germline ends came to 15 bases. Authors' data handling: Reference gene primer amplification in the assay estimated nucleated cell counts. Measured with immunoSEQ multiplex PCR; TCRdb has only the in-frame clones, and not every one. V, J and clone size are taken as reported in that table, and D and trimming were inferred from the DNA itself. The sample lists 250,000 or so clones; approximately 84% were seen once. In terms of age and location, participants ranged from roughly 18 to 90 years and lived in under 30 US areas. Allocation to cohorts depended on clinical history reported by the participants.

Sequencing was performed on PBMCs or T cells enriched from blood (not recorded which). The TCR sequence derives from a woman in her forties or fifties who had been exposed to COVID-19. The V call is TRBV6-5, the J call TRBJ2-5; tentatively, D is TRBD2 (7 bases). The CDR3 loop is CASSYSGGAHGETQYF. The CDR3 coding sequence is TGTGCCAGCAGTTACTCGGGGGGGGCGCACGGAGAGACCCAGTACTTC.